This TCR beta chain was observed in a study of T cell repertoires in cytomegalovirus infection (dated 2019 in TCRdb). Looking at the study overall: Alongside well-studied HLA-B-restricted epitopes, the peptide stimulations were aimed at recently identified HLA-C-restricted CMV epitopes, whose presentation resists viral immunomodulation. Because public TCR beta signatures pointed to carriage of CMV infection together with the matching HLA type, the HLA type of each donor mattered for the analysis.

What the research found in general, with its limitations: The ex vivo response was dominated by HLA-C-restricted CMV-specific TCR beta clonotypes, which also provided the single most frequent clonotype in two of eight donors. Cumulative frequency of public TCR beta family members discriminated carriers of CMV infection plus the relevant HLA type in this cohort and an independent approximately 370-donor cohort.

In the paper's terms, the treatment or condition label means: in vitro stimulation with specific CMV peptide epitopes to enrich CMV-specific T cells. As to this clonotype: No cognate antigen has been identified for it. Base qualities are not provided; no much larger clone lies one nucleotide away.

Trimming leaves V shorter by 6 bases and J shorter by 4 bases, with the junction holding 16 bases beyond the gene matches. From the cysteine up to the phenylalanine, the CDR3 has a length of 18 residues. Just the 54-base CDR3 DNA is kept, in frame starting at base 1. From a lookup of the germline V gene, CDR1 and CDR2 are SGHVS and FNYEAQ. Sequencing relied on an Illumina HiSeq 1500. The raw public reads went through TCRdb reprocessing: fastp at Q25, MiXCR clone calling, in-frame beta chains kept. Rows are combined by CDR3 protein, so each entry shows the most common genes and DNA. Counted in this sample were around 39,000 distinct CDR3 sequences; 40% to 65% of them appeared once. Clones ranked in the top ten supply about 93% of the sample.

The sequence was collected from a human donor in good health (CMV status not recorded). Some clones in this sample may be carry-over from other donors' samples. The rearranged segments are TRBV7-6 and TRBJ2-2; 8 junctional bases match TRBD1. This specimen consisted of CD8+ T cells from cultured PBMCs, obtained from culture after CMV antigen stimulation. The sequenced DNA is TGTGCCAGCAGGAAAACGCTGTGGACAGGGCCGGCCACCGGGGAGCTGTTTTTT. Translated, it reads CASRKTLWTGPATGELFF.